The T cell receptor gamma chain under discussion was sequenced for a study of human gamma delta and Vdelta1 T cells (dated by TCRdb to 2017 to 2018). With regard to the full study: In this study, the researchers looked at Delta One T cells, which are Vd1+ gamma-delta T cells, to see how well they work as cytotoxic effectors against acute myeloid leukemia. The investigation overall reported the following: Polyclonality and broad cytotoxic targeting of acute myeloid leukemia were reported for Delta One T cells.

From the cysteine up to the phenylalanine, the CDR3 has a length of 15 residues. Left in the record is the CDR3 DNA by itself, 45 bases read in frame from the first base. The germline V gene encodes CDR1 GITISATS and CDR2 ISYDGTV (reference sequence). V is pruned by 6 bases and J by 4 bases, leaving 3 bases of the junction without a gene match. The receptor library was made with PCR. TCRdb records Illumina MiSeq as the sequencer. TCRdb processed the public reads again with the CATT caller, after which rows with matching DNA were combined. This sample gives approximately 9,000 gamma-chain clones in total; around 42% of them show up just once. The ten largest make up roughly 2.7% of the sample. Concerning this clone: Its target antigen remains unknown. Base-call qualities are not available, and no considerably larger clone is one nucleotide away.

Sequenced input: Vdelta1 gamma-delta T cells from blood grown in culture (DOT cells). In light of the paper, this sample's cell subset or site label describes: Delta One T cells, in vitro expanded/differentiated Vd1+ gamma-delta T cells. This receptor was obtained from a human donor in good health. This chain joins TRGV9 to TRGJP. CDR3 loop: CALWCQELGKKIKVF. The bases are TGTGCCTTGTGGTGTCAAGAGTTGGGCAAAAAAATCAAGGTATTT.